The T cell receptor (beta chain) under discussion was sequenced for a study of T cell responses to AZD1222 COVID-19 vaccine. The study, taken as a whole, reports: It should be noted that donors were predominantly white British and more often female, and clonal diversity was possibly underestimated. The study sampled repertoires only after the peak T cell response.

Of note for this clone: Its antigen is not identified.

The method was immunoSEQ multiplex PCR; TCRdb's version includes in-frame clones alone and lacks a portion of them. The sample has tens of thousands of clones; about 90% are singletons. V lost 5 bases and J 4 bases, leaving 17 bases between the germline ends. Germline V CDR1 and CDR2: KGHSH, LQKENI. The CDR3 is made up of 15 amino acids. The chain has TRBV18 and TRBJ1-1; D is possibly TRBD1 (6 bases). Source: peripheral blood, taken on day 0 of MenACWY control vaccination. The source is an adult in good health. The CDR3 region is CASSSNSGVGTEAFF. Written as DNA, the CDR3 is TGTGCCAGCTCATCGAATTCAGGGGTGGGCACTGAAGCTTTCTTT.